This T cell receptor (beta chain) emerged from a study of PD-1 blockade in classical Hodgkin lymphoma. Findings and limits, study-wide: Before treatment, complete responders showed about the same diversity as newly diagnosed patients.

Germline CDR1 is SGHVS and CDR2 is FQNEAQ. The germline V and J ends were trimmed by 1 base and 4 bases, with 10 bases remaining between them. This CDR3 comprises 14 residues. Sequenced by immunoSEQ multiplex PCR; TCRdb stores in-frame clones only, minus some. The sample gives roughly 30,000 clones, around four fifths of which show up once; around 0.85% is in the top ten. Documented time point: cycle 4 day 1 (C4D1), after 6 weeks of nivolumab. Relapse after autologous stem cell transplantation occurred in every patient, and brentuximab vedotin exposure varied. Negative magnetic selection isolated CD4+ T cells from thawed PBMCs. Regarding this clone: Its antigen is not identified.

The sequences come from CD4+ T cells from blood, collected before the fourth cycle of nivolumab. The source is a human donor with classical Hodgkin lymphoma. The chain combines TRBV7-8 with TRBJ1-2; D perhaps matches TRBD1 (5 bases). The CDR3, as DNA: TGTGCCAGCAGCTTAGAGTGGGGGGTCTATGGCTACACCTTC. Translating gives CASSLEWGVYGYTF.